This entry concerns a single T cell receptor beta chain. Its cognate antigen is unknown. This entry comes from a study of cytomegalovirus exposure and HLA in healthy donors. Study in general: Unique TCRs numbering around 85 million, obtained from HLA-typed donors, made up an early data release. Genotyping of roughly 400 donors showed that over 65% belonged to the Caucasian-associated ancestry cluster. Study-wide points: A later analysis found TCR association rates differed by HLA locus, highest for DRB1 and lowest for HLA-C.

Researchers ran the PCR with 60 Vbeta and 13 Jbeta primers. Profiling relied on immunoSEQ multiplex PCR, and the TCRdb table lists in-frame clones only, not all of them. The profile covers roughly 100,000 clones, with 63% appearing a single time and more than 4.5% taken by the ten largest. CDR3 length: 14 amino acids. The germline V and J ends were trimmed by 4 bases and 6 bases, with 12 bases remaining between them. The germline CDR1 and CDR2 sequences are SGHNT and YENEEA. The V call is TRBV11-3, the J call TRBJ2-2, with D perhaps matching TRBD1 (6 bases). The clonotype originates from a human donor in good health. Sequencing was performed on PBMCs. The chain's CDR3 is CASSSNGQSGELFF. CDR3 coding DNA: TGTGCCAGCAGCTCCAATGGACAGTCCGGGGAGCTGTTTTTT. Looking up the rest from reference TRBV11-3 and TRBJ2-2 gives the full variable domain: EAGVVQSPRYKIIEKKQPVAFWCNPISGHNTLYWYLQNLGQGPELLIRYENEEAVDDSQLPKDRFSAERLKGVDSTLKIQPAELGDSAVYLCASSSNGQSGELFFGEGSRLTVL.